This T cell receptor beta chain is drawn from a study of cytomegalovirus exposure and HLA in healthy donors. Comments on this clone: Its antigen is not identified.

PCR used 60 Vbeta primers and 13 Jbeta primers. The protocol was immunoSEQ multiplex PCR, while the TCRdb copy is restricted to in-frame clones and leaves out a portion. The table includes fewer than 250,000 clones, more than 75% detected once. Germline V gene lookup returns CDR1 MNHNY and CDR2 SVGAGI (reference sequence). The CDR3 is made up of 15 amino acids. The V and J ends lost 6 bases and 4 bases, in that order; junction bases with no gene match: 10. Study-wide results and limits: Analyzed later, association rates of TCRs varied across HLA loci, with DRB1 most and HLA-C fewest. Per a prior analysis, the majority of TCR beta V segments were productive roughly 87% or roughly 30% of the time.

Input material: PBMCs. The sequence was collected from a human donor in good health. This rearrangement joins TRBV6-6 to TRBJ1-2, with TRBD1 matching over 8 bases. The CDR3 bases are TGTGCCAGCAGAGCAGGACAGGGTGAAGGCTATGGCTACACCTTC. Protein: CASRAGQGEGYGYTF.